Detailed here is one T cell receptor (beta chain). This clone was seen only a few times. The antigen it binds to is not known. One base away there is no much larger clone; base qualities are not given. This specimen comes from a study of cytomegalovirus exposure and HLA in healthy donors (dated by TCRdb to 2015 to 2018). As for the study more broadly: An earlier analysis of more than 550 of the donors reported around 280 Gb of sequence data and 95 million to 130 million unique TCR beta sequences obtained from approximately 180 million T cells. Approximately 310 gigabases of sequencing data and tens of millions of unique TCR sequences were included in an early release covering roughly 700 HLA-typed donors. Among the 398 genotyped donors, approximately 76% belonged to the genetic ancestry cluster associated with self-reported Caucasian donors. The study aimed to test whether signatures of past pathogen exposure could be identified by cataloging public T cell receptors. Using immunosequencing, the study profiled T cell repertoires from fewer than 850 subjects and related those repertoires to cytomegalovirus serostatus. Besides the first cohort of roughly 640 subjects, a separate validation cohort made up of around 120 different subjects was used. To predict cytomegalovirus infection status, the study brought together high-throughput TCR immunosequencing, statistical association of individual TCRs with disease status, and machine learning. A later analysis re-analyzed previously published TCR beta repertoires from about 730 donors and added high-resolution HLA genotyping to study TCR occurrence patterns. In the later analysis, no new phenotypic data were used to find candidate immune exposures; instead, reliance was placed on TCR beta sequences and their occurrence across donors. To decide whether each TCR beta V gene segment behaved as functional or pseudogenic, an earlier analysis of fewer than 750 of the donors relied on high-throughput TCR beta sequencing. Donor age, sex, ethnicity and CMV serostatus were collected together with the repertoire data. In a later genetic analysis, genome-wide SNP genotypes for about 65% of the 666 donors were used, and that subset was treated as a discovery cohort. All discovery cohort repertoires had been generated on a single sequencing platform. HLA typing included class I and class II loci at four-digit resolution. Typing coverage differed by locus: A, B, C, DRB1 and DQB1 were typed in roughly 620-630 donors, DQA1 in approximately 520, DPA1 in 600 to 610, and DPB1 in 472. About five DR-DQ haplotypes were treated as single units for association and clustering because of strong linkage in the cohort. Across approximately 400 genotyped donors of the cohort, an average of about 200,000 unique TCR beta nucleotide sequences per donor were sequenced, and roughly 17% of those sequences were non-productive.

Library method: the immunoSEQ multiplex PCR assay. A mixture of 60 forward primers for TCR Vbeta segments and 13 reverse primers for TCR Jbeta segments was used in the multiplex PCR. The CDR3 region of rearranged TCR beta genes was amplified from genomic DNA by a multiplex PCR assay. The Illumina HiSeq System was used to sequence the amplified TCR beta libraries as 87-base-pair reads. Per the authors' processing: A later analysis counted some 74 million unique TCR beta chains across the 550 to 750 repertoires, and about 10 million of these chains were shared by at least two donors. Raw reads were error-corrected and collapsed into unique sequences with a nearest-neighbor algorithm that merged closely related sequences to remove PCR and sequencing errors. CDR3 sequences were aligned to IMGT reference sequences to assign V, D and J gene segments. For a sequence to be retained, at least a six-nucleotide match to both a V gene segment and a J gene segment was required. Rearrangements were classified as productive when the CDR3 lacked stop codons and remained in frame with V and J, and all other rearrangements were classified as non-productive. Following IMGT convention, CDR3 was defined as the stretch from the second conserved V-encoded cysteine to the conserved J-encoded phenylalanine. The earlier analysis of 500 to 750 of the donors excluded any sequence lacking an unambiguous match to a single V gene segment. An earlier analysis of 500 to 600 of the donors classified V segments as functional when productive rearrangements were above 56.7% and as segregating when the standard deviation between donors was above 5%. A statistical classification framework was developed to diagnose cytomegalovirus status using the catalog of TCR beta chain sequences. In a later analysis, V and J genes were assigned by comparing TCR nucleotide sequences against IMGT/GENE-DB human TR gene sequences. A later analysis assigned CDR3 sequences and most-parsimonious VDJ recombination scenarios with the TCRdist pipeline. In a later analysis, each TCR beta chain was defined by its CDR3 amino acid sequence together with its V-gene family, and reads without a unique V-gene family were excluded. A later analysis removed 592 highly shared, low-generation-probability nucleotide sequences to deal with suspected cross-contamination and a sequencing artifact. For each public chain, a later analysis derived a clonal expansion index from normalized ranks of inferred template counts within each repertoire. Generation probabilities in a later analysis came from a VDJ recombination model fitted to out-of-frame rearrangements, and those results were checked against IGoR. A later analysis scored TCR-TCR, TCR-HLA and TCR-CMV co-occurrence with hypergeometric tests, applying a repertoire-size bias correction to TCR pairs. A later analysis estimated false discovery rates by permuting HLA or CMV assignments 20 times. In a later analysis, co-occurring TCRs were grouped with DBSCAN, and TCRdist sequence similarity was added when clustering was performed within HLA-allele-positive subsets. For co-occurrence clustering, repertoires with fewer than 30,000 or more than 120,000 public chains were excluded, along with four to six repertoires with anomalous nucleotide sharing. The source is immuneACCESS, and TCRdb retained only in-frame sequences with V and J called. Part of the clones is not carried over; for the studies checked, unresolved V genes explain less than half of this, and the remainder is unexplained. The D gene and trimming were derived from the DNA, and the V and J assignments and clone size from that table. This sample comprises approximately 160,000 clones, around 76% of them detected only once. About 1.6% of the sample lies in the top ten.

Overall results and qualifications from the work: The presence/absence analyses assumed that sequencing depth was roughly uniform across donors, and that assumption may not be true. This cohort had only TCR beta chains sequenced, and the lack of alpha or paired-chain data limited which features could be detected. Compared with the approximately 720-donor mean, donors in an Asian-associated ancestry cluster had fewer N-insertions in productive TCRs, according to a later genetic analysis. In a later analysis, TCR association rates were found to vary across HLA loci, with the most associated TCRs seen for DRB1 alleles and the fewest for HLA-C alleles. According to the authors, the approach could potentially be generalized to other disease states and immunological phenotypes. The earlier analysis of 450 to 700 of the donors excluded approximately 15 rarely observed V segments, including chromosome 9 orphons, because counts were too low. In a later analysis, some 18,000 TCR beta sequences were associated with specific HLA alleles at a false discovery rate of 0.05. Most TCR sequences were seen in very few donors, while some public TCRs were found in many individuals. In vitro tests confirmed that a few of the cytomegalovirus-associated TCR beta chains recognize cytomegalovirus antigens. A total of fewer than 200 TCR beta chains were listed by the study as associated with cytomegalovirus. V-gene and J-gene trimming of TCR beta chains was associated with a missense DCLRE1C variant in a later genetic analysis, and the association was replicated in an independent cohort. A later analysis found that HLA-associated TCR beta chains were more clonally expanded and had lower generation probabilities than equally common non-associated chains. Linkage disequilibrium might explain the correlated functional status among segregating V segments, but an unknown experimental factor could not be excluded. The classifier was reported to diagnose cytomegalovirus status with high specificity and sensitivity in both the original and validation cohorts. A further reported finding was that TCR beta sequences accurately predicted the HLA-A and HLA-B alleles for most subjects in the first cohort. Because some donors lacked HLA typing at each locus, the association tests relied only on the typed subset. According to a later analysis, parvovirus B19, influenza, CMV and Epstein-Barr virus appeared linked to several top co-occurrence clusters. When HLA alleles, especially DR and DQ, strongly co-occurred, TCR associations were difficult to assign to individual alleles. For the cohort, immune exposure information was limited to CMV serostatus. Because the 87-base-pair reads could not distinguish some IMGT-functional V segments, including TRBV6-2 and TRBV6-3, those segments were excluded. A later analysis found that most CMV-associated TCR beta chains appeared HLA-restricted, with HLA associations seemingly driven largely by CMV exposure. A group of highly shared sequence variants was considered likely to be a technical artifact of the sequencing pipeline. In an earlier analysis of roughly 560 of the donors, most TCR beta V segments were observed in productive rearrangements about 90% or about 30% of the time, broadly matching IMGT annotations.

The cohort comprised some 700 healthy bone marrow donors. All cohort members were sampled while nominally healthy, although unrecorded immune exposures were likely present. The donor tested CMV seropositive and was one of the 289 seropositive cohort members. A peripheral blood sample was provided by each donor, and peripheral blood mononuclear cells were used for TCR beta sequencing. The Qiagen DNeasy Blood Extraction Kit was used to extract genomic DNA from the blood cell samples. CDR1 and CDR2 (SGHTA, FQGNSA) derive from the germline V gene. The junction carries 12 bases between V and J, which are trimmed by 2 bases and 3 bases respectively. The CDR3 measures 15 amino acids from cysteine to phenylalanine. Left in the record is the CDR3 DNA by itself, 45 bases read in frame from the first base.

The receptor comes from a girl aged 10 to 17 in good health and CMV-seropositive. Source material: PBMCs. This chain is built from TRBV7-2 and TRBJ2-3, with TRBD1 as a weak D call on 6 bases. CDR3 reads: CASSLYSRGTDTQYF. In nucleotide form, the sequence is TGTGCCAGCAGCTTATATTCTAGGGGGACAGATACGCAGTATTTT.